Shown below are 2 T cell receptor beta chains from a single sample sequenced in a study of OX40 agonist ivuxolimab in advanced cancers. TCRdb keeps only in-frame clones here, not all; method: immunoSEQ multiplex PCR. Of about 68,000 clones in the sample, about 90% were seen once. The sequenced sample was CD4+ or CD8+ T cells sorted from blood, obtained in a trial of the OX40 agonist ivuxolimab. These receptors all stem from an adult with an advanced solid tumor such as melanoma, head and neck, liver or kidney cancer.

A note on this clone: A junction end diverges from the germline sequence, so it may reflect a read error. The V call is TRBV7-7, the J call TRBJ2-2; D might be TRBD2 (8 bases). The V gene's germline CDR1 is SSHAT and CDR2 FNYEAQ (reference sequence). This CDR3 is built from 17 residues. This CDR3 reads CASSSGQIAGRHRGAVF. The CDR3 bases are TGTGCTAGCAGCTCGGGACAGATAGCGGGAAGGCACCGGGGAGCTGTTTTT.

The chain recombines TRBV9 with TRBJ1-1; 11 nucleotides line up with TRBD1. Trimming cost V 2 bases and J 5 bases; bases outside gene matches: 5. Germline V gene lookup returns CDR1 SGDLS and CDR2 YYNGEE. This CDR3 is 15 amino acids long. CDR3 sequence reads: CASSVGTGGGTEAFF. In DNA, the CDR3 is TGTGCCAGCAGCGTCGGGACAGGGGGAGGTACTGAAGCTTTCTTT.